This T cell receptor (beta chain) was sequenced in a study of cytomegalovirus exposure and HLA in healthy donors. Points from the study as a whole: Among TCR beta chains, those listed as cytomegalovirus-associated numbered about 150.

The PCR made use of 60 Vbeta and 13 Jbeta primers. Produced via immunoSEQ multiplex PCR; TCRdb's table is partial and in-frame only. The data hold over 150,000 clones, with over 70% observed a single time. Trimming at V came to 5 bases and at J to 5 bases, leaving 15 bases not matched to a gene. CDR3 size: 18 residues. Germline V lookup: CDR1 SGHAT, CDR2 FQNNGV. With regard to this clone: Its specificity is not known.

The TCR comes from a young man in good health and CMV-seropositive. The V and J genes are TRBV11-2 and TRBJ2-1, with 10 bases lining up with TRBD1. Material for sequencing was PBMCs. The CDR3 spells CASSRPISGTGADNEQFF. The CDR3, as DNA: TGTGCCAGCAGCCGACCGATTTCCGGGACAGGGGCCGACAATGAGCAGTTCTTC.